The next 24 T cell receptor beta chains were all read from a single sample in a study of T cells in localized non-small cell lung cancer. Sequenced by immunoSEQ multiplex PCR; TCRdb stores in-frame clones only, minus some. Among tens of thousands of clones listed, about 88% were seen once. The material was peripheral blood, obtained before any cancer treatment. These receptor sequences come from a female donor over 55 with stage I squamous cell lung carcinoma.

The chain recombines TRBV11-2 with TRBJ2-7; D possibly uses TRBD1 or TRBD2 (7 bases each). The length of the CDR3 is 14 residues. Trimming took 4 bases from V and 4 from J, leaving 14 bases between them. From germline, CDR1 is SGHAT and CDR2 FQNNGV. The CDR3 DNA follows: TGTGCCAGCAGCTCCTACAGGGGAGGGTACGAGCAGTACTTC. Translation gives CASSSYRGGYEQYF.

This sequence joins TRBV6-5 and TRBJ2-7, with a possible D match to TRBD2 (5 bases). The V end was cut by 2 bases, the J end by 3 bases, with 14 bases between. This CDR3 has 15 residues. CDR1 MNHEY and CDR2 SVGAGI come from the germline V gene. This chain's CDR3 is CASSYGGLGSYEQYF. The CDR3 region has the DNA TGTGCCAGCAGTTACGGTGGGCTAGGGAGCTACGAGCAGTACTTC.

CDR3 region: CASSERGLAGGPSDTQYF. The CDR3 DNA is TGTGCCAGCAGTGAACGGGGACTAGCGGGAGGGCCATCAGATACGCAGTATTTT. The chain joins TRBV2 to TRBJ2-3; 16 bases line up with TRBD2. CDR1 SNHLY and CDR2 FYNNEI come from the germline V gene. The CDR3 contains 18 residues. Germline trimming cut 2 bases from V and 4 bases from J; bases unmatched to any gene: 6.

The CDR3 loop reads CAWSRLAASTDTQYF. CDR3 sequence (DNA): TGTGCCTGGTCCAGACTAGCGGCAAGCACAGATACGCAGTATTTT. The chain combines TRBV30 with TRBJ2-3; 9 bases agree with TRBD2. The CDR3 totals 15 residues. J lost 0 bases, V lost 5 bases, and 6 bases had no gene match. Germline V gene sequence: CDR1 GTSNPN, CDR2 SVGIG (reference sequence).

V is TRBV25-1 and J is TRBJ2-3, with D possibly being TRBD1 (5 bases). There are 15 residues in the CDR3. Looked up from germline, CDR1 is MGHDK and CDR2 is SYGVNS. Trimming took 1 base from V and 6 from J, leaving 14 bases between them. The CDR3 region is CASSESRTRADTQYF. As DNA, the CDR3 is TGTGCCAGCAGTGAATCCCGGACAAGGGCCGATACGCAGTATTTT.

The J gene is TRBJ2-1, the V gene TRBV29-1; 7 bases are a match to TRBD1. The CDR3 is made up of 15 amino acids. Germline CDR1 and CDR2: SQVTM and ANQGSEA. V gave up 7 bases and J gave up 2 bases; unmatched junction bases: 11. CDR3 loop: CSGLLTGTAYNEQFF. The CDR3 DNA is TGCAGCGGCCTACTAACCGGGACAGCCTACAATGAGCAGTTCTTC.

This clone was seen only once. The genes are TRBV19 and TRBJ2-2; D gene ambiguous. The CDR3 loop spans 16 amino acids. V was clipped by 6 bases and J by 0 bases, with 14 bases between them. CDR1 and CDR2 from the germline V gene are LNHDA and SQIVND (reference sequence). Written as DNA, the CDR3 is TGTGCCAGTAGAGTCGATGGGGTCGCGAACACCGGGGAGCTGTTTTTT. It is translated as CASRVDGVANTGELFF.

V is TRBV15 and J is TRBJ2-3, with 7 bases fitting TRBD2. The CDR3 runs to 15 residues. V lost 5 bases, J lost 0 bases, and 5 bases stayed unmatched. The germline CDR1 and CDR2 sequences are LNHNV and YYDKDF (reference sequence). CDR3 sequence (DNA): TGTGCCACCAGCCCCCGGGGGGAGAGCACAGATACGCAGTATTTT. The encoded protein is CATSPRGESTDTQYF.

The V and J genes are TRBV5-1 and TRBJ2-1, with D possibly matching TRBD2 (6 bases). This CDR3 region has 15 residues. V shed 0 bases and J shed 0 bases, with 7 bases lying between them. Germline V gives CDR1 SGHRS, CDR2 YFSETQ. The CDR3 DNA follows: TGCGCCAGCAGCTTGGTGGGACTCTCCTACAATGAGCAGTTCTTC. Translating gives CASSLVGLSYNEQFF.

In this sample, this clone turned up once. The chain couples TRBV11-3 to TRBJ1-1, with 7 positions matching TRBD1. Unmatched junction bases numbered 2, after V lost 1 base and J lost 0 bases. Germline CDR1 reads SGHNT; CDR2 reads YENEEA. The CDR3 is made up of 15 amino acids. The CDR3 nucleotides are TGTGCCAGCAGCTTAGGCACAGGGGTGAACACTGAAGCTTTCTTT. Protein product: CASSLGTGVNTEAFF. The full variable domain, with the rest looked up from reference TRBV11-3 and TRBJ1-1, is EAGVVQSPRYKIIEKKQPVAFWCNPISGHNTLYWYLQNLGQGPELLIRYENEEAVDDSQLPKDRFSAERLKGVDSTLKIQPAELGDSAVYLCASSLGTGVNTEAFFGQGTRLTVV.

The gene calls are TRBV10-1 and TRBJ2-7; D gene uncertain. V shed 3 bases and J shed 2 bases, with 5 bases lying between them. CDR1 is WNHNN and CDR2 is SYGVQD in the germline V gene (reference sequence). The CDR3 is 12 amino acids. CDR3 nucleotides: TGCGCCAGCAGTGAAGGGACCTACGAGCAGTACTTC. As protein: CASSEGTYEQYF.

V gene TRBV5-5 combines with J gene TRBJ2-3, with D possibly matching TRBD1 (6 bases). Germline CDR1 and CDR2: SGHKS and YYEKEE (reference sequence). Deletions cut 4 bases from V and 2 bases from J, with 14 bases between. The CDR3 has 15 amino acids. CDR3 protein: CASSPFDRSTDTQYF. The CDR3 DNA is TGTGCCAGCAGCCCCTTCGACAGGTCCACAGATACGCAGTATTTT.

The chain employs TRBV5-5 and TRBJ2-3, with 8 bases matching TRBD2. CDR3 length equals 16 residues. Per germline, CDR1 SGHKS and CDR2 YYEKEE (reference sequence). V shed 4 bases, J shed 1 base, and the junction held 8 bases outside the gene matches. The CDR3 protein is CASSLGLAYRTDTQYF. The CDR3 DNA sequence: TGTGCCAGCAGCCTAGGACTAGCCTATCGCACAGATACGCAGTATTTT.

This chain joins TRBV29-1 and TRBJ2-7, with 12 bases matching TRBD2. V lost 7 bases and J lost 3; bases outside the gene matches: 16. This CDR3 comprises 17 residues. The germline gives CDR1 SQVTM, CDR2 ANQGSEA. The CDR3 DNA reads TGCAGCGCCCGGGGACTAGCGGGCGCCCTTATGAGCTACGAGCAGTACTTC. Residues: CSARGLAGALMSYEQYF.

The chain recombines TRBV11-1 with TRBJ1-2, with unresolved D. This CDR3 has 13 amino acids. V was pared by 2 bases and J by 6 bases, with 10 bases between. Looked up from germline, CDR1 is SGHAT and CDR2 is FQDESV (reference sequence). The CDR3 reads CASSLSGMDGYTF. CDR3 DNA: TGTGCCAGCAGCTTATCGGGGATGGATGGCTACACCTTC.

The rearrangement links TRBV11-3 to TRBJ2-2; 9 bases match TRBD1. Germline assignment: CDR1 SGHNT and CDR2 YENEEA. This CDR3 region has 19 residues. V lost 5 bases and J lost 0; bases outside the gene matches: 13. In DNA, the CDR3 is TGTGCCAGCAGCACCGGACAGGGGTTTATGGGGGCGAACACCGGGGAGCTGTTTTTT. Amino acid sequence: CASSTGQGFMGANTGELFF.

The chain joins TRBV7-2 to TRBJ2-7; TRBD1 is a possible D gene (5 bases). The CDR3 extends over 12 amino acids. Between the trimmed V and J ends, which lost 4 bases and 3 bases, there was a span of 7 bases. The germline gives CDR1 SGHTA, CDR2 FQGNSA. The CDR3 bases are TGTGCCAGCAGCTCGACAGTCTACGAGCAGTACTTC. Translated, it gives CASSSTVYEQYF.

The CDR3 DNA reads TGTGCCAGCAGTCTTCGGGCCCCTAACTATGGCTACACCTTC. Translated: CASSLRAPNYGYTF. This chain uses TRBV6-5 with TRBJ1-2, with unresolved D. The germline CDR1 and CDR2 sequences are MNHEY and SVGAGI. Trimming stripped 5 bases from V and 0 bases from J, with 10 bases between. The CDR3 spans 14 residues.

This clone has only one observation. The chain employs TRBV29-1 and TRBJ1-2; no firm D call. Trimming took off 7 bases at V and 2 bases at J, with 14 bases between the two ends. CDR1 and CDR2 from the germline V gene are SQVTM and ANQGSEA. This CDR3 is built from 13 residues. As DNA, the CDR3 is TGCAGCGCCGTGGGGAGATCGAACTATGGCTACACCTTC. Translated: CSAVGRSNYGYTF. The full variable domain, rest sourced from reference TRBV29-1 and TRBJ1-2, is SAVISQKPSRDICQRGTSLTIQCQVDSQVTMMFWYRQQPGQSLTLIATANQGSEATYESGFVIDKFPISRPNLTFSTLTVSNMSPEDSSIYLCSAVGRSNYGYTFGSGTRLTVV.

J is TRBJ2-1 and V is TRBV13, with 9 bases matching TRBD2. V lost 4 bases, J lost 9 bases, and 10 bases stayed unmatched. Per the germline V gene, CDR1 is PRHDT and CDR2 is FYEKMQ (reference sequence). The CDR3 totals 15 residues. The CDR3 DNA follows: TGTGCCAGCAGCTCCTACTCGGGACTAGCCGGTGAGCAGTTCTTC. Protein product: CASSSYSGLAGEQFF.

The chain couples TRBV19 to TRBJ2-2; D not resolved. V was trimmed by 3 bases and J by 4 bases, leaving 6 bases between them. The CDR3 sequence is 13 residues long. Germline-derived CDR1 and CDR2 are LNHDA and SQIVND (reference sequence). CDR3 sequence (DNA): TGTGCCAGTAGTATTTCCGGCACCGGGGAGCTGTTTTTT. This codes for CASSISGTGELFF.

CDR3 bases: TGTGCCAGCAGCGTAGGGGTAGCGGGACAGTACGAGCAGTACTTC. The encoded protein is CASSVGVAGQYEQYF. The chain links TRBV9 to TRBJ2-5; D is possibly TRBD2 (8 bases). The better agreement between TRBJ2-7 and the DNA end casts doubt on the J call. The CDR3 has 15 residues. Looked up from germline, CDR1 is SGDLS and CDR2 is YYNGEE.

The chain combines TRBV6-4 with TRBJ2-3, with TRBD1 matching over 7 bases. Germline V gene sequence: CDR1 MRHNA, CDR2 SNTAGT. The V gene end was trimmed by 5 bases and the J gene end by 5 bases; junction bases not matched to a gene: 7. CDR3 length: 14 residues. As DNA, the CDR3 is TGTGCCAGCAGTCTCGGGACAGAGGGAGATACGCAGTATTTT. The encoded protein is CASSLGTEGDTQYF.

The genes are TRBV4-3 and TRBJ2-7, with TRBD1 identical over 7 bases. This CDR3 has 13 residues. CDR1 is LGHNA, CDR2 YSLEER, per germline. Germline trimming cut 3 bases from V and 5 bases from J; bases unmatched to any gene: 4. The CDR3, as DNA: TGCGCCAGCAGCCATACCACAGGGGACGAGCAGTACTTC. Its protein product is CASSHTTGDEQYF.